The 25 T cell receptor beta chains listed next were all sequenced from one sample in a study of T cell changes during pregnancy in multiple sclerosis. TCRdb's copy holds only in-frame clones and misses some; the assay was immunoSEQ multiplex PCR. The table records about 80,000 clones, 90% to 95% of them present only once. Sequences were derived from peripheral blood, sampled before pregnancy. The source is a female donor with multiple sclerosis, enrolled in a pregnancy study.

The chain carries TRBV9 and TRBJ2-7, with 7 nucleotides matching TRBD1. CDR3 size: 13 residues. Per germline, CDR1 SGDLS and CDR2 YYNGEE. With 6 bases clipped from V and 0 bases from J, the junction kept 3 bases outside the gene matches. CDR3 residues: CASIRDSSYEQYF. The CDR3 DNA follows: TGTGCCAGCATCCGGGACAGCTCCTACGAGCAGTACTTC. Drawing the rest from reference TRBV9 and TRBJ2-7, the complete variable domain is DSGVTQTPKHLITATGQRVTLRCSPRSGDLSVYWYQQSLDQGLQFLIQYYNGEERAKGNILERFSAQQFPDLHSELNLSSLELGDSALYFCASIRDSSYEQYFGPGTRLTVT.

The CDR3 here is CASSVGQGAGGYTF. CDR3 nucleotides: TGTGCCAGCAGCGTCGGACAGGGGGCGGGAGGCTACACCTTC. The chain uses TRBV11-2 and TRBJ1-2, with 11 positions matching TRBD1. This CDR3 is 14 amino acids long. With V trimmed by 5 bases and J by 8 bases, 7 bases remained unmatched. In germline, CDR1 is SGHAT, CDR2 FQNNGV.

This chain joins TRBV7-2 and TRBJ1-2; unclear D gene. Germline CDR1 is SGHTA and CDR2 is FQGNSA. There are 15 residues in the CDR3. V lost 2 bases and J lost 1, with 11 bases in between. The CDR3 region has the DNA TGTGCCAGCAGCTTATTAGGCAGGCTTAACTATGGCTACACCTTC. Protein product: CASSLLGRLNYGYTF.

The CDR3 reads CASSYSGRRQETQYF. As DNA, the CDR3 is TGTGCCAGCAGTTACTCGGGTAGGCGGCAAGAGACCCAGTACTTC. The chain uses TRBV6-5 and TRBJ2-5; D uncertain. CDR1 is MNHEY, CDR2 SVGAGI, per germline. The length of the CDR3 is 15 residues. With 0 bases removed from V and 2 bases from J, the gap between germline ends came to 10 bases.

The CDR3 DNA sequence: TGTGGGACCGGACAGGGGAATGAAAAACTGTTTTTT. It specifies CGTGQGNEKLFF. V and J are TRBV19 and TRBJ1-4, with 9 bases lining up with TRBD1. This CDR3 has 12 amino acids. From germline, CDR1 is LNHDA and CDR2 SQIVND (reference sequence).

CDR3 nucleotides: TGTGCCAGCAGCCACTCTTCGGACAGGACTTATGGCTACACCTTC. Translated: CASSHSSDRTYGYTF. The V and J genes are TRBV6-1 and TRBJ1-2, with 7 positions matching TRBD1. Looked up from germline, CDR1 is MNHNS and CDR2 is SASEGT. This CDR3 has 15 residues. J was trimmed by 5 bases and V by 6 bases; bases with no gene match: 12.

The CDR3 nucleotides are TGTGCCAGTAGTATAATCGGGAGCTCGCGGTCACCCCTCCACTTT. This codes for CASSIIGSSRSPLHF. This chain links TRBV19 with TRBJ1-6; D uncertain. Between the trimmed V and J ends, which lost 2 bases and 10 bases, there was a span of 15 bases. Germline CDR1 reads LNHDA; CDR2 reads SQIVND (reference sequence). The CDR3 is 15 residues long.

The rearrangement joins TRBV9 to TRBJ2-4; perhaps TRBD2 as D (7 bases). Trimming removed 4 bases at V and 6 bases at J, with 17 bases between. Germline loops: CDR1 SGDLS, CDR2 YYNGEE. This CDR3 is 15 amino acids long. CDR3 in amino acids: CASSPVGGGRNIQYF. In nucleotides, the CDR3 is TGTGCCAGCAGCCCGGTTGGGGGGGGGCGAAACATTCAGTACTTC.

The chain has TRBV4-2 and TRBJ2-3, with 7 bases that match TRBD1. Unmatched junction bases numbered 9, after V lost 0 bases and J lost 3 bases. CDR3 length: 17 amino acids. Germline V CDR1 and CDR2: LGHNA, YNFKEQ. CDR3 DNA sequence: TGTGCCAGCAGCCAAGATTCGTCGACAGGGTCAACAGATACGCAGTATTTT. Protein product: CASSQDSSTGSTDTQYF.

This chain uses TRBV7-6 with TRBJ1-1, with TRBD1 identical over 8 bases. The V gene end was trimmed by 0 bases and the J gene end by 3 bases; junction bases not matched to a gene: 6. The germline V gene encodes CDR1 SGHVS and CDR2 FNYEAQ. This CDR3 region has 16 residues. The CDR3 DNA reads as TGTGCCAGCAGCTTAGCGCACAGGGGGAAGGACACTGAAGCTTTCTTT. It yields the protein CASSLAHRGKDTEAFF.

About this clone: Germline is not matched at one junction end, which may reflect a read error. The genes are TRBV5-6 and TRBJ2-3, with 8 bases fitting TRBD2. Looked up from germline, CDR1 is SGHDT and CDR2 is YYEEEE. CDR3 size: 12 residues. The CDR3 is CASSLGALAADF. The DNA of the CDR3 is TGTGCCAGCAGCTTGGGTGCACTAGCGGCGGATTTT.

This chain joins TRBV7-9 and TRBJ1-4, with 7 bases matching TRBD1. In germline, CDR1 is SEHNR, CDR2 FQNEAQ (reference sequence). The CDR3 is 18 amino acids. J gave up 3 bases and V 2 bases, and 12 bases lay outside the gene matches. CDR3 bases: TGTGCCAGCAGCTTATCCCCAGGGGGGCCCGCGGCTAATGAAAAACTGTTTTTT. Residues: CASSLSPGGPAANEKLFF.

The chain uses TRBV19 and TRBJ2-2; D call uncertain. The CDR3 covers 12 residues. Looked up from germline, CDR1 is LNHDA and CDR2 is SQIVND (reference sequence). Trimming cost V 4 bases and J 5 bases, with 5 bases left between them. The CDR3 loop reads CASSSPTGELFF. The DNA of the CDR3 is TGTGCCAGTAGTAGTCCAACCGGGGAGCTGTTTTTT.

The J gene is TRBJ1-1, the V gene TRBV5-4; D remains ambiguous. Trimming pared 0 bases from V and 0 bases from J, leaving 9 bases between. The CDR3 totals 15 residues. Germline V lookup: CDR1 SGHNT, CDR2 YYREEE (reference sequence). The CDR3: CASSLGHLMNTEAFF. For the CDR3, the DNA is TGTGCCAGCAGCTTGGGACACCTGATGAACACTGAAGCTTTCTTT.

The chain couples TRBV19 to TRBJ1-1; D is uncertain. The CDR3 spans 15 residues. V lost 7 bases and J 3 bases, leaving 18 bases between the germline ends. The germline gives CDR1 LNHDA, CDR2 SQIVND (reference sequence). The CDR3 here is CASNVLEGRDTEAFF. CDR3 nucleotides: TGTGCCAGTAATGTTCTGGAGGGCAGAGACACTGAAGCTTTCTTT.

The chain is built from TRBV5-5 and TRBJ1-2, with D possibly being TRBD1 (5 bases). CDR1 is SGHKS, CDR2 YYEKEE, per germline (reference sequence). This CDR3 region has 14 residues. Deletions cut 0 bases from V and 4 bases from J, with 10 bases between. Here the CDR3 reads CASSLEGVGYGYTF. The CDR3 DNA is TGTGCCAGCAGCTTGGAAGGGGTCGGCTATGGCTACACCTTC.

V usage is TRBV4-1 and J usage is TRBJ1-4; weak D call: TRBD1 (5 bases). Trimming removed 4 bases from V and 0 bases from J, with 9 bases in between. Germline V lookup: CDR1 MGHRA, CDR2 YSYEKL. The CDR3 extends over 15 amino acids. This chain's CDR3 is CASSPRGATNEKLFF. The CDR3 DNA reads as TGCGCCAGCAGCCCCCGGGGGGCAACTAATGAAAAACTGTTTTTT.

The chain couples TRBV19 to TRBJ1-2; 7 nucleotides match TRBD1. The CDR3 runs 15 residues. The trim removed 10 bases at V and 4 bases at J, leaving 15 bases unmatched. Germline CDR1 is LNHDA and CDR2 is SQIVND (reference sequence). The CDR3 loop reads CATHTLGQRFYGYTF. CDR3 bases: TGTGCCACTCACACCTTGGGACAGCGTTTCTATGGCTACACCTTC.

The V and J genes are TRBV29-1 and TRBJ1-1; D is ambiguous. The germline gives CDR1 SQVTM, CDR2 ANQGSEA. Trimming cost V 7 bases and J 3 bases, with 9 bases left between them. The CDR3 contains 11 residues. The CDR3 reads CSGSLDTEAFF. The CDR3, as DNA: TGCAGCGGGAGCTTAGACACTGAAGCTTTCTTT.

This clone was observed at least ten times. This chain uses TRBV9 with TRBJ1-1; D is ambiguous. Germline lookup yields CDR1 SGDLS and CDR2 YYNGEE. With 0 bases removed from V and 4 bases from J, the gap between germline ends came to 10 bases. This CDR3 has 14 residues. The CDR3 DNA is TGTGCCAGCAGCGTAGAGGGAAGCGGCACTGAAGCTTTCTTT. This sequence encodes CASSVEGSGTEAFF. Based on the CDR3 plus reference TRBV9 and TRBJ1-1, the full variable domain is DSGVTQTPKHLITATGQRVTLRCSPRSGDLSVYWYQQSLDQGLQFLIQYYNGEERAKGNILERFSAQQFPDLHSELNLSSLELGDSALYFCASSVEGSGTEAFFGQGTRLTVV.

CDR3 in amino acids: CASSSGQGPHGYTF. CDR3 bases: TGTGCCAGCAGCTCTGGACAGGGGCCACATGGCTACACCTTC. This chain uses TRBV5-4 with TRBJ1-2; 9 nucleotides line up with TRBD1. With 3 bases clipped from V and 6 bases from J, the junction kept 6 bases outside the gene matches. Germline V gene sequence: CDR1 SGHNT, CDR2 YYREEE (reference sequence). The CDR3 extends over 14 amino acids.

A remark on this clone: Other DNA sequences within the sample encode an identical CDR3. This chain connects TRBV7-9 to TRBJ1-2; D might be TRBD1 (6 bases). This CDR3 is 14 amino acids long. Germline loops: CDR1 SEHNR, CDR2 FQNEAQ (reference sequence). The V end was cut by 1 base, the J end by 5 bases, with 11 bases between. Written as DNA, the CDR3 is TGTGCCAGCAGCTTAGGGTCAGGGACATATGGCTACACCTTC. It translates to CASSLGSGTYGYTF.

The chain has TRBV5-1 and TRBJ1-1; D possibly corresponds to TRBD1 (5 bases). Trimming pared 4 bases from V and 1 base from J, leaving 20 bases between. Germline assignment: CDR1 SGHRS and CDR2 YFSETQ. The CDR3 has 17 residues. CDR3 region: CASSLVPSGGGNTEAFF. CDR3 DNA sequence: TGCGCCAGCAGCCTTGTGCCTTCGGGGGGAGGGAACACTGAAGCTTTCTTT.

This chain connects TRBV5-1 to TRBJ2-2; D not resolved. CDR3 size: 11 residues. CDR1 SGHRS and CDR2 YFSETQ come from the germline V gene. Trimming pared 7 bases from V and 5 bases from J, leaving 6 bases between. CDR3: CASEITGELFF. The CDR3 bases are TGCGCCAGCGAGATAACCGGGGAGCTGTTTTTT.

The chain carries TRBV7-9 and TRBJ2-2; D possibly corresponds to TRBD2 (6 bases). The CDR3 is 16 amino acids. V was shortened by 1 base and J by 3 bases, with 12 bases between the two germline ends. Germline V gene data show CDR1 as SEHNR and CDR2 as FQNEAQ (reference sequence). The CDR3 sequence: CASSLDGGIYTGELFF. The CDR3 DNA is TGTGCCAGCAGCTTAGATGGAGGGATCTACACCGGGGAGCTGTTTTTT.